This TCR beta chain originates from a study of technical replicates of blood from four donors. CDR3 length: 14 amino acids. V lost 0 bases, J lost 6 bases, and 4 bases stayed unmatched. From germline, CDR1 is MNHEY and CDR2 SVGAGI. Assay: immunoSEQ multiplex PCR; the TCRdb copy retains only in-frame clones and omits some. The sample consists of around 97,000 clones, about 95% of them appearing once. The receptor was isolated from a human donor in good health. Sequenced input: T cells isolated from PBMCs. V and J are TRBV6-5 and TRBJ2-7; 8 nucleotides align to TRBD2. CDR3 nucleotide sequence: TGTGCCAGCAGTTACTCGCCAGCGGGAGCCGAGCAGTACTTC. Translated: CASSYSPAGAEQYF.